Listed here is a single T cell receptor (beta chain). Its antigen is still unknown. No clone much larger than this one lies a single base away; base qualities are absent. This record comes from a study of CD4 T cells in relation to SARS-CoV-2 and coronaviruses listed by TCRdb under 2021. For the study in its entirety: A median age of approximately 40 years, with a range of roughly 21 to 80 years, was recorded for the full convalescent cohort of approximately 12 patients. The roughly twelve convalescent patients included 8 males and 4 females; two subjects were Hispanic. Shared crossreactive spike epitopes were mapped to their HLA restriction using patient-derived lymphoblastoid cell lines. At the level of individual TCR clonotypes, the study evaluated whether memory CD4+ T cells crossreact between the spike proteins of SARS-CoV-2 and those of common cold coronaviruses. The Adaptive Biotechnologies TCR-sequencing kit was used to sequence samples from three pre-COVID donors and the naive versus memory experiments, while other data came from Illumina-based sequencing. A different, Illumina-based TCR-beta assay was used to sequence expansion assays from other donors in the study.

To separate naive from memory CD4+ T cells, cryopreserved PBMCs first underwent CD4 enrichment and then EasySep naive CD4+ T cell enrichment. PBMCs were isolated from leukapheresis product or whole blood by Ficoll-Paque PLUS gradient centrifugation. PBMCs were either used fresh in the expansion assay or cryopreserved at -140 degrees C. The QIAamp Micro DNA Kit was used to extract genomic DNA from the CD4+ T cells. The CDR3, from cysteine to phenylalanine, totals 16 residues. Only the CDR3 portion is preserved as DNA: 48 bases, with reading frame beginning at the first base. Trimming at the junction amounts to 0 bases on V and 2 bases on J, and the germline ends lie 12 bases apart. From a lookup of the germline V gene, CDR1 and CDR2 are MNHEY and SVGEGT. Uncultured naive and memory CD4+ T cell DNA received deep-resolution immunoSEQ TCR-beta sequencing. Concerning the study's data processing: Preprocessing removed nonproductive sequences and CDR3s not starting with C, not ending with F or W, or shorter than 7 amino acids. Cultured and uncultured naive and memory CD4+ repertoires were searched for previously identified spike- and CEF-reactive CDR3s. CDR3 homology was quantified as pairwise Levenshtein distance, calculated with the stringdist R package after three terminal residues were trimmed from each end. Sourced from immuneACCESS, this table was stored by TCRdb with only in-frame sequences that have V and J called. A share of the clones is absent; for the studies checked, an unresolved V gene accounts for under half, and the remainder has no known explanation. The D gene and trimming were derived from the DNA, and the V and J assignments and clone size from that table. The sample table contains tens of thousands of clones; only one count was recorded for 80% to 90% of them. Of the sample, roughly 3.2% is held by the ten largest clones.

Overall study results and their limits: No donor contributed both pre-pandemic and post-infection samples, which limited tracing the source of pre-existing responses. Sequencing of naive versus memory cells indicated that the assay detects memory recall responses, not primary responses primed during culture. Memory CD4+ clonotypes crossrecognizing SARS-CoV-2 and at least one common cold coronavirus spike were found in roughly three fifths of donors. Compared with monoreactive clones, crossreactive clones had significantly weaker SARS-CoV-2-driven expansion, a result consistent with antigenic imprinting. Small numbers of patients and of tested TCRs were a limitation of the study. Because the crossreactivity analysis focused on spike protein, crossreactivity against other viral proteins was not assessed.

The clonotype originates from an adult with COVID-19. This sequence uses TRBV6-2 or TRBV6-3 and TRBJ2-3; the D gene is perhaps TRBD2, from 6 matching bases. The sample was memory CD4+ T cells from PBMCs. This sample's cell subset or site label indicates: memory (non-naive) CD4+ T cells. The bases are TGTGCCAGCAGTTACTCGAGTAGCGGAGACACAGATACGCAGTATTTT. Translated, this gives CASSYSSSGDTDTQYF.